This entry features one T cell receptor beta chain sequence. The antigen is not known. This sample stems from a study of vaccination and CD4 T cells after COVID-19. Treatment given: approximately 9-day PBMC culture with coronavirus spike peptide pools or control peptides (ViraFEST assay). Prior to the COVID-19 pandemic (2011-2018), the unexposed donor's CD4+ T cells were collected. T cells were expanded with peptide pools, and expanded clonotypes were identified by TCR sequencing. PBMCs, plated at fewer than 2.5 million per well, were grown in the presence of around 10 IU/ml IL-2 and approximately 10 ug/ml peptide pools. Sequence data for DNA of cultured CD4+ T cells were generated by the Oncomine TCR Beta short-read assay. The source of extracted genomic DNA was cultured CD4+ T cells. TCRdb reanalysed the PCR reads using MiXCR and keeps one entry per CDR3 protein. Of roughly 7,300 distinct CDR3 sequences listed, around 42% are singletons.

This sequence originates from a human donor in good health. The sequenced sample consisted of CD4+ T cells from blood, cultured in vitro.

DNA of the CDR3: TGTGCCAGCAGCCCTAGGAACACCGGGGAGCTGTTTTTT. Its translation: CASSPRNTGELFF. The genes are TRBV7-9 and TRBJ2-2; no clear D. The CDR3 consists of 13 residues. CDR1 and CDR2 from the germline V gene are SEHNR and FQNEAQ (reference sequence). The ends were cut back, 5 bases at V and 1 base at J, with 5 bases in the middle.